This T cell receptor beta chain was retrieved from a study of shared clonotypes between healthy human individuals. General observations from the study: Only blood samples were collected, and tissue repertoires likely differ.

The assay was immunoSEQ multiplex PCR, and TCRdb's table has in-frame clones only and misses some. Here the sample spans roughly 380,000 clones, just over 95% being singletons. This CDR3 has 24 amino acids. The trim removed 0 bases at V and 1 base at J, leaving 24 bases unmatched. Regarding this clone: Its antigen is undetermined.

This receptor was obtained from a man aged 30 to 45 in good health. The chain carries TRBV23-1 and TRBJ2-6; 7 bases match TRBD1. TRBV23-1 is marked as an open reading frame, function uncertain. The sample was memory CD8+ T cells sorted from blood. Subset denoted: CD45RO+ cells pooled with CCR7-negative TemRA cells. The CDR3 DNA reads as TGCGCCAGCAGTCAATCGATCTGGGGATTTGATCCGGGACAGAACTTATCTGGGGCCAACGTCCTGACTTTC. Its translation is CASSQSIWGFDPGQNLSGANVLTF.